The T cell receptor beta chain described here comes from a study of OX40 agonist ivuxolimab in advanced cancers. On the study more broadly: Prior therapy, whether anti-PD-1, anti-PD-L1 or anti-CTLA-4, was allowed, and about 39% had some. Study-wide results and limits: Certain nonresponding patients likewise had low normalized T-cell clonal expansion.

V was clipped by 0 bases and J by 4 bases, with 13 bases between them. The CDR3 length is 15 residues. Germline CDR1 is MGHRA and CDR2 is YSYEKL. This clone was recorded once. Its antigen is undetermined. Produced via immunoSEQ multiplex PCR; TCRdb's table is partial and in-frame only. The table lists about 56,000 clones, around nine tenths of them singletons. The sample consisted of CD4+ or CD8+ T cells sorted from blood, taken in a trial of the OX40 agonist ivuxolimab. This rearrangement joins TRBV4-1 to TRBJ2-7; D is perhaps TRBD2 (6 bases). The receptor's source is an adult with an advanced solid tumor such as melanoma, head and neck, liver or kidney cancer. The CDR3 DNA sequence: TGCGCCAGCAGCCAAGATTCAACGGGAGCGTACGAGCAGTACTTC. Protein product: CASSQDSTGAYEQYF.